Reported below is one TCR beta chain. This sample stems from a study of OX40 agonist ivuxolimab in advanced cancers. About the research overall: One hepatocellular carcinoma and two cutaneous melanoma patients partially responded.

Sequenced by immunoSEQ multiplex PCR; TCRdb stores in-frame clones only, minus some. The sample has 55,000 to 65,000 clones, roughly 90% seen once. Looked up from germline, CDR1 is MNHEY and CDR2 is SMNVEV (reference sequence). V gave up 5 bases and J gave up 4 bases, with 18 bases separating them. The CDR3 has 15 residues. Sequences were derived from CD4+ or CD8+ T cells sorted from blood, sampled in a trial of the OX40 agonist ivuxolimab. The source of this sequence is an adult with an advanced solid tumor such as melanoma, head and neck, liver or kidney cancer. The chain links TRBV27 to TRBJ2-7, with D possibly TRBD2 on 6 matching bases. The CDR3 loop reads CASSPVGAGEYEQYF. Here the CDR3 DNA reads TGTGCCAGCAGTCCCGTGGGAGCGGGTGAGTACGAGCAGTACTTC.